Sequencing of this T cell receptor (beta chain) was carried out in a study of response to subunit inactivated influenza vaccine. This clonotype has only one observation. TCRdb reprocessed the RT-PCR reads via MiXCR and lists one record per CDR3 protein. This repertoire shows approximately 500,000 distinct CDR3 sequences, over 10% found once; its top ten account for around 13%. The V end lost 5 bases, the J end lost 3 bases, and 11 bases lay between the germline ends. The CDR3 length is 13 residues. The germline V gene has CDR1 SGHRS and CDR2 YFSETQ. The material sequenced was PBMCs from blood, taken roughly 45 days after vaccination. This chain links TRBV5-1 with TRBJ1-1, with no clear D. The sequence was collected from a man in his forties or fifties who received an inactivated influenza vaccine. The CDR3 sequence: CASRQDSYTEAFF. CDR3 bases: TGCGCCAGCAGGCAAGACTCCTACACTGAAGCTTTCTTT.